The 10 T cell receptor beta chains below were found in one sample sequenced in a study of blood T cell repertoires in COVID-19. The table came from immunoSEQ multiplex PCR; TCRdb's copy has only in-frame clones and leaves some out. The table lists roughly 100,000 clones, about 88% of them singletons. The sample taken for sequencing was peripheral blood. These receptors all stem from a man older than 75 with acute or convalescent COVID-19.

The CDR3 nucleotides are TGTGCCAGCAGTCACGAATCAGTTAATTCACCCCTCCACTTT. It translates to CASSHESVNSPLHF. V and J are TRBV6-6 and TRBJ1-6; no clear D. V shed 5 bases and J shed 6 bases, with 11 bases lying between them. CDR1 is MNHNY and CDR2 is SVGAGI in the germline V gene (reference sequence). The CDR3 spans 14 residues.

The chain couples TRBV23-1 to TRBJ2-7; D might be TRBD2 (5 bases). TRBV23-1 is an ORF, and what it does is uncertain. The CDR3 loop spans 14 amino acids. V gave up 9 bases and J gave up 3 bases, with 18 bases separating them. CDR3 nucleotide sequence: TGCGCCAGTCCCTCAAGAGGGCAGCTCTACGAGCAGTACTTC. Translated, it gives CASPSRGQLYEQYF.

This chain joins TRBV19 and TRBJ2-5, with 9 nucleotides matching TRBD1. Germline V gene lookup returns CDR1 LNHDA and CDR2 SQIVND (reference sequence). The CDR3 totals 15 residues. J gave up 2 bases and V 5 bases, and 6 bases lay outside the gene matches. CDR3 nucleotides: TGTGCCAGTAGTTCGGACAGGGGCCTACAAGAGACCCAGTACTTC. Amino acid sequence: CASSSDRGLQETQYF.

The chain couples TRBV3-1 (or the pseudogene TRBV3-2) to TRBJ2-1; possible D gene TRBD1, 6 bases. The germline V and J ends were trimmed by 1 base and 7 bases, with 11 bases remaining between them. The CDR3 consists of 14 residues. The germline V gene encodes CDR1 LGHDT and CDR2 YNNKEL (reference sequence). The CDR3 DNA is TGTGCCAGCAGCCAAGGACTTAGGGGGAATGAGCAGTTCTTC. Amino acids: CASSQGLRGNEQFF.

This clone was observed a handful of times. The V gene is TRBV20-1, the J gene TRBJ1-3, with unresolved D. This CDR3 region has 11 residues. In germline, CDR1 is DFQATT, CDR2 SNEGSKA (reference sequence). V dropped 1 base and J dropped 7 bases, with 5 bases sitting between them. CDR3 sequence: CSARGSNTIYF. For the CDR3, the DNA is TGCAGTGCTAGAGGGAGTAACACCATATATTTT.

J is TRBJ1-2 and V is TRBV5-4; D is perhaps TRBD1 (6 bases). Trimming left V 4 bases short and J 0 bases short, with 16 bases between. Germline V CDR1 and CDR2: SGHNT, YYREEE (reference sequence). The CDR3 runs to 16 residues. The CDR3 nucleotides read TGTGCCAGCAGCCGTGGGGGACAAGCCTCTAACTATGGCTACACCTTC. Translated, it gives CASSRGGQASNYGYTF.

J is TRBJ2-7 and V is TRBV20-1; D is ambiguous. V shed 3 bases and J shed 2 bases, with 8 bases lying between them. The length of the CDR3 is 12 residues. Germline V gene sequence: CDR1 DFQATT, CDR2 SNEGSKA (reference sequence). CDR3 amino acids: CSASSTTYEQYF. In nucleotides, the CDR3 is TGCAGTGCTAGTTCTACGACCTACGAGCAGTACTTC.

The chain couples TRBV7-6 to TRBJ2-1, with 9 nucleotides matching TRBD2. Germline V gene sequence: CDR1 SGHVS, CDR2 FNYEAQ. The CDR3 sequence is 15 residues long. The V and J ends lost 6 bases and 8 bases, in that order; junction bases with no gene match: 11. The CDR3 loop reads CASRSGLAVRDEQFF. CDR3 in DNA: TGTGCCAGCAGGTCGGGACTAGCCGTAAGGGATGAGCAGTTCTTC.

The chain is built from TRBV3-1 (or the pseudogene TRBV3-2) and TRBJ2-1, with 7 bases that match TRBD2. The junction had 17 bases not matched to a gene; V was cut back by 4 bases and J by 5 bases. The CDR3 runs 18 residues. Germline V lookup: CDR1 LGHDT, CDR2 YNNKEL (reference sequence). The CDR3 DNA is TGTGCCAGCAGCCTTGTTTTGGCCTTGGCGGGAGCCCACAATGAGCAGTTCTTC. The encoded protein is CASSLVLALAGAHNEQFF.

This clone appeared a single time. The chain employs TRBV20-1 and TRBJ2-3; 10 bases agree with TRBD1. CDR1 and CDR2 from the germline V gene are DFQATT and SNEGSKA (reference sequence). The J segment lost 2 bases and the V segment lost 3 bases, leaving 5 bases of the junction unmatched. There are 15 residues in the CDR3. The CDR3 sequence: CSASTGQGSTDTQYF. The CDR3 DNA sequence: TGCAGTGCTAGTACGGGACAGGGGTCCACAGATACGCAGTATTTT.